What follows describes a single T cell receptor beta chain. The data derive from a study of blood T cell repertoires in COVID-19. In the study overall: The origin of the acute and convalescent COVID-19 samples was the United States, Italy and Spain. PBMCs, B-cell-depleted T cells, or T cells provided the cDNA or gDNA that made up the material.

How the authors handled the data: Scientists estimated how many nucleated cells there were by amplifying reference gene primers. TCRdb's table, derived via immunoSEQ multiplex PCR, lists solely in-frame clones and lacks some. V, J and clone size were drawn from that table, and D and trimming were deduced from the DNA. The sample shows about 300,000 clones, nearly 90% of them seen only once. The Seattle patients joined while their infection was active and were tracked longitudinally afterward. The TCR comes from a young woman with COVID-19, enrolled during active disease. What was sequenced was peripheral blood.

The chain's CDR3 is CATSDSGTVNQPQHF. DNA for the CDR3: TGTGCCACCAGTGATTCCGGGACAGTCAATCAGCCCCAGCATTTT. The chain has TRBV24-1 and TRBJ1-5, with 7 bases fitting TRBD1. The CDR3 sequence is 15 residues long. V shed 2 bases and J 3 bases; nucleotides not matched to a gene: 3. Germline CDR1 is KGHDR and CDR2 is SFDVKD.